These T cell receptor beta chains were read from a single sample in a study of shared clonotypes between healthy human individuals. Some clones are missing from TCRdb's copy, which holds only in-frame ones; the method was immunoSEQ multiplex PCR. Seen here are around 99,000 clones, 60% to 75% observed once, and the top ten hold 45% to 55%. The sequenced material came from memory CD8+ T cells sorted from blood. The receptor set was obtained from a young man in good health. The CDR3 runs from the conserved cysteine through the conserved F or W. A D gene is named only where the DNA matches it firmly. Size values are once, few and many counts, or a class for expanded clones, and some rows have none.

v_call	clone_size	d_call	j_call	cdr3_nt	cdr3_aa
TRBV6-6	once	-	TRBJ2-7	TGTGCCAGCAGTTACGGGGGATTCGAGCAGTACTTC	CASSYGGFEQYF
TRBV14	-	-	TRBJ2-1	TGTGCCAGCAGCCCGGGGGTCGTTGGGGAGCAGTTCTTC	CASSPGVVGEQFF
TRBV28	-	TRBD2	TRBJ2-5	TGTGCCAGCAGTCCCAGACTAGCGGGAGAGACCCAGTACTTC	CASSPRLAGETQYF
TRBV2	-	-	TRBJ2-3	TGTGCCAGCAGGTTGGACTCCTCTACGCAGTATTTT	CASRLDSSTQYF
TRBV11-2	few	TRBD1	TRBJ2-1	TGTGCCAGCAGCTTGGGACAGGGGGCAAATGAGCAGTTCTTC	CASSLGQGANEQFF
TRBV10-1	-	-	TRBJ2-3	TGCGCCAGCAGTCCGACTGAGACAGATACGCAGTATTTT	CASSPTETDTQYF
TRBV2	-	-	TRBJ2-7	TGTGCCAGCAGAGGGCCCAACTACGAGCAGTACTTC	CASRGPNYEQYF
TRBV27	many	-	TRBJ2-7	TGTGCCAGCAGTTTATTTGCGGGAATGGACGAGCAGTACTTC	CASSLFAGMDEQYF
TRBV28	few	-	TRBJ2-7	TGTGCCAGCAGCTATAACTACGAGCAGTACTTC	CASSYNYEQYF
TRBV28	few	-	TRBJ1-5	TGTGCCAGCAGTCTGCGCCACTCAATACAGCCCCAGCATTTT	CASSLRHSIQPQHF
TRBV28	-	TRBD2	TRBJ2-7	TGTGCCAGCAGTTTGGGGGGGACCTACGAGCAGTACTTC	CASSLGGTYEQYF
TRBV19	-	-	TRBJ1-1	TGTGCCAGTAGTGGGGACTGGGGGGACACTGAAGCTTTCTTT	CASSGDWGDTEAFF
TRBV5-1	-	-	TRBJ1-4	TGCGCCAGCAGCTTGGCGTCCGGGGTGAATGAAAAACTGTTTTTT	CASSLASGVNEKLFF
TRBV5-6	many	TRBD2	TRBJ2-3	TGTGCCAGCAGCTCGACGGGGACTAGCGGGTTCTACACAGATACGCAGTATTTT	CASSSTGTSGFYTDTQYF
TRBV7-2	few	TRBD2	TRBJ2-7	TGTGCCAGCAGCCCCGCATTAGCGGGCTCCTACGAGCAGTACTTC	CASSPALAGSYEQYF
TRBV5-4	-	TRBD2	TRBJ2-5	TGTGCCAGCAGCCCACCGGGACTAGCGGGAATGGAGACCCAGTACTTC	CASSPPGLAGMETQYF
TRBV6-1	few	TRBD1	TRBJ2-1	TGTGCCAGCAGTGAAAGGGTGAGACAGGGGACTTACAATGAGCAGTTCTTC	CASSERVRQGTYNEQFF
TRBV5-6	-	TRBD1	TRBJ2-7	TGTGCCAGCAGCTCTGGACAGGGGGCATGGGAGCAGTACTTC	CASSSGQGAWEQYF
TRBV14	-	-	TRBJ2-2	TGTGCCAGCAGCCAAGGTTATAGGGTGTACACCGGGGAGCTGTTTTTT	CASSQGYRVYTGELFF
TRBV11-2	once	-	TRBJ1-4	TGTGCCAGCAGCCGGACCCTAAATGAAAAACTGTTTTTT	CASSRTLNEKLFF
TRBV6-5	-	-	TRBJ2-2	TGTGCCAGCAGTCCTCAGGGTAGCGGGGAGCTGTTTTTT	CASSPQGSGELFF
TRBV18	-	TRBD2	TRBJ2-7	TGTGCCAGCTCACCACGGACTAGCGGGAGCGACGAGCAGTACTTC	CASSPRTSGSDEQYF
TRBV6-5	-	-	TRBJ2-7	TGTGCCAGCAGTGTCGGCAGGGGGGACTACGAGCAGTACTTC	CASSVGRGDYEQYF
TRBV11-2	few	-	TRBJ2-7	TGTGCCAGCAGCGCGCTCACGAGGGCCTACGAGCAGTACTTC	CASSALTRAYEQYF
TRBV28	-	-	TRBJ2-7	TGTGCCAGCAGTGACCGCTCCTACGAGCAGTACTTC	CASSDRSYEQYF
TRBV4-1	-	-	TRBJ2-5	TGCGCCAGCAGCCCCAGGGGCACAGCCGACCAAGAGACCCAGTACTTC	CASSPRGTADQETQYF
TRBV7-9	-	TRBD1	TRBJ1-2	TGTGCCAGCAGCTTAGTGCAGGACAGGGGGGACTATGGCTACACCTTC	CASSLVQDRGDYGYTF
TRBV1	once	-	TRBJ2-7	TGCACCAGCAGCCCCCAAGGACTAGCGGCAAGCTCCTACGAGCAGTACTTC	CTSSPQGLAASSYEQYF
TRBV2	once	TRBD1	TRBJ2-7	TGTGCCAGCAATCCGGGACAGGATCGCGAGCAGTACTTC	CASNPGQDREQYF
TRBV7-8	once	-	TRBJ2-1	TGTGCCAGCAGCTTAGTCGTTAGCGGCACCTACAATGAGCAGTTCTTC	CASSLVVSGTYNEQFF
TRBV2	-	-	TRBJ1-6	TGTGCCAGCAGCGCCGCAGGGCTAGTGACTTCACCCCTCCACTTT	CASSAAGLVTSPLHF
TRBV5-1	-	-	TRBJ2-3	TGCGCCAGCAGCCCGGGGGACAGAGGCACAGATACGCAGTATTTT	CASSPGDRGTDTQYF
TRBV18	-	TRBD2	TRBJ2-7	TGTGCCAGCTCACCAAGTCGGGAGGACGAGCAGTACTTC	CASSPSREDEQYF
TRBV11-3	medium-sized	TRBD1	TRBJ2-1	TGTGCCAGCAGCAAGCGGACAGGGGGCCCGGGGGACAATGAGCAGTTCTTC	CASSKRTGGPGDNEQFF
TRBV4-1	-	-	TRBJ2-5	TGCGCCAGCAGCCAAGTAACCGGGTTGGAGACCCAGTACTTC	CASSQVTGLETQYF
TRBV4-2	-	TRBD1	TRBJ2-7	TGTGCCAGCAGCCCCACGTTGGGACAGATAGACGAGCAGTACTTC	CASSPTLGQIDEQYF
TRBV29-1	-	-	TRBJ1-2	TGCAGCGTTGTGGGGGTAGGCCTGAATGGCTATGGCTACACCTTC	CSVVGVGLNGYGYTF
TRBV9	-	TRBD1	TRBJ2-2	TGTGCCAGCAGCGTACCCACCGAGGGGGGGACAGGGGACACCGGGGAGCTGTTTTTT	CASSVPTEGGTGDTGELFF
TRBV10-3	-	-	TRBJ2-2	TGTGCCATCAATCCCAGTGGGAATGCCGGGGAGCTGTTTTTT	CAINPSGNAGELFF
TRBV4-3	few	-	TRBJ2-3	TGCGCCAGCAGCCAAGACCACTCAGATACGCAGTATTTT	CASSQDHSDTQYF
TRBV9	-	-	TRBJ1-5	TGTGCCAGCAGCGTAGTAACTACAGGGTCTCAGCCCCAGCATTTT	CASSVVTTGSQPQHF
TRBV6-5	-	-	TRBJ2-1	TGTGCCAGCAGTTACTTGGTGGGCAATGAGCAGTTCTTC	CASSYLVGNEQFF
TRBV19	few	-	TRBJ1-1	TGTGCCAGTAGTTCCCCCTTTGGCGGCAACACTGAAGCTTTCTTT	CASSSPFGGNTEAFF
TRBV18	-	-	TRBJ2-7	TGTGCCAGCTCACCAGGGACGGGTGAGCAGTACTTC	CASSPGTGEQYF
TRBV2	-	-	TRBJ1-2	TGTGCCAGCATAAAAGGCAGAGACTATGGCTACACCTTC	CASIKGRDYGYTF
TRBV6-6	-	-	TRBJ2-3	TGTGCCAGCAGTTACTCGGTGCAGGTCGAAGATACGCAGTATTTT	CASSYSVQVEDTQYF